This T cell receptor (beta chain) is from a study of blood T cell repertoires in COVID-19. Profiling relied on immunoSEQ multiplex PCR, and the TCRdb table lists in-frame clones only, not all of them. The data contain about 80,000 clones, 83% of them singletons. V was clipped by 10 bases and J by 5 bases; unmatched bases: 11. This CDR3 is built from 13 residues. From germline, CDR1 is SNHLY and CDR2 FYNNEI. Sequenced input: peripheral blood. The chain recombines TRBV2 with TRBJ2-7; 7 bases are a match to TRBD1. This clonotype originated in a man aged 80 or over with active or convalescent COVID-19. CDR3 protein: CATRLTGTDEQYF. For the CDR3, the DNA is TGTGCCACCCGGCTGACAGGGACGGACGAGCAGTACTTC.